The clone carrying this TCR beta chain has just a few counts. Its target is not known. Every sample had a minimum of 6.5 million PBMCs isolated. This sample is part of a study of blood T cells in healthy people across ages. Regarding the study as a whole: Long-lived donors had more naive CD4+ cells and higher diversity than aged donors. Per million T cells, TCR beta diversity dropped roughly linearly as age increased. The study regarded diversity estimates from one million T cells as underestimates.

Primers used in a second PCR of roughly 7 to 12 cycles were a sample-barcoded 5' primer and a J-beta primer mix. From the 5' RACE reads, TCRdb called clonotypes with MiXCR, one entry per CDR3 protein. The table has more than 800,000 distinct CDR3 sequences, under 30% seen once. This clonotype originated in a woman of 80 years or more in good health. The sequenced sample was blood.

The CDR3 loop is CASSSRGETEAFF. CDR3 coding DNA: TGTGCCAGCAGTTCCAGGGGAGAGACTGAAGCTTTCTTT. The V and J genes are TRBV6-5 and TRBJ1-1, with TRBD1 as a possible D gene (6 bases). The CDR3 is 13 amino acids. The V gene's germline CDR1 is MNHEY and CDR2 SVGAGI. V gave up 4 bases and J gave up 5 bases, with 11 bases separating them.